This entry concerns a single T cell receptor beta chain. Its antigen is still unknown. The source of the sample is a study of naive and memory T cell subsets. Study findings and constraints: A few larger clonotypes appeared in naive repertoires, especially CD8, possibly memory cells re-expressing CD45RA. In CD4 and CD8 cells, diversity dropped from naive through EMRA.

Germline V gene data show CDR1 as MGHRA and CDR2 as YSYEKL. The CDR3 has 15 amino acids. After removal of 6 bases from V and 6 bases from J, the junction contained 8 bases not matched to a gene. Cells stained for CD3, CD4, CD8, CD45RA and CD27 were sorted into four subsets. The beta constant-region primer was an equimolar mix of two oligonucleotides covering TRBC1 and TRBC2. Nested alpha and beta constant-region primers with the SP2 primer drove four PCR rounds on ligated cDNA. An oligonucleotide with the SP2 primer and a 12-nucleotide UMI was ligated to the cDNA 3' end. TCRdb reprocessed the UMI-ligation and nested PCR reads via MiXCR and lists one record per CDR3 protein. Here the sample spans 150,000 or so distinct CDR3 sequences, about 23% being singletons.

The receptor was derived from a human donor in good health. The gene calls are TRBV4-1 and TRBJ2-1, with 10 bases matching TRBD1. The sample comprised naive CD4+ T cells from blood. CDR3 in DNA: TGCGCCAGCAGGAAAAGAGGGGACAGGGGCAATGAGCAGTTCTTC. Protein sequence: CASRKRGDRGNEQFF.